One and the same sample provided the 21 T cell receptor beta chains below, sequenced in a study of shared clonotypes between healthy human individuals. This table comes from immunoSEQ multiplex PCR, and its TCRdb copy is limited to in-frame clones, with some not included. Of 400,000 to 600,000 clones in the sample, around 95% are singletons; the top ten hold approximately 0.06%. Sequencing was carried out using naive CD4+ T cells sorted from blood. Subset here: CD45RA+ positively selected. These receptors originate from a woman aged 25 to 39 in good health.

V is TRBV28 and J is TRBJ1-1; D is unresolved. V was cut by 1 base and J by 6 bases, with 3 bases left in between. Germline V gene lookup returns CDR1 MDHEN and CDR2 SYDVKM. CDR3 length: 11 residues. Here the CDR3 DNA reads TGTGCCAGCAGTTTATTCCCTGAAGCTTTCTTT. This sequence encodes CASSLFPEAFF.

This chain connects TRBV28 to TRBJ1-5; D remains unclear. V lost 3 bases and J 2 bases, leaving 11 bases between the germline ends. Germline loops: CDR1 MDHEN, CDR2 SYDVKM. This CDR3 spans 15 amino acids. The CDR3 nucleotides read TGTGCCAGCAGTTTGTTCAGCGGGGGCAATCAGCCCCAGCATTTT. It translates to CASSLFSGGNQPQHF.

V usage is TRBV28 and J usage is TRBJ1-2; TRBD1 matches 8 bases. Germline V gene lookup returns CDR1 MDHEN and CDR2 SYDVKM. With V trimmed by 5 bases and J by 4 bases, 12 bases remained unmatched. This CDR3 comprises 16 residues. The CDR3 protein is CASSVGQGGRAYGYTF. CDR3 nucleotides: TGTGCCAGCAGTGTCGGACAGGGAGGCCGGGCCTATGGCTACACCTTC.

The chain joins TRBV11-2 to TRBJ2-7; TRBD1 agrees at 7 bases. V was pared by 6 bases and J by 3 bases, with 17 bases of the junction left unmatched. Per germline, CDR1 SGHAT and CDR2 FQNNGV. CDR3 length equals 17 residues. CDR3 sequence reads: CASRALDRPQMSYEQYF. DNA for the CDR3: TGTGCCAGCAGGGCCCTGGACAGGCCCCAAATGAGCTACGAGCAGTACTTC.

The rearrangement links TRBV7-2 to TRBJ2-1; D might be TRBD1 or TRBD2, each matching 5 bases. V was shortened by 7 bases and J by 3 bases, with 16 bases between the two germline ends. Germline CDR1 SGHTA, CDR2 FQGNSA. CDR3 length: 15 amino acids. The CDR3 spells CASTWGSFYYNEQFF. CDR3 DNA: TGTGCCAGCACCTGGGGGAGCTTTTACTACAATGAGCAGTTCTTC.

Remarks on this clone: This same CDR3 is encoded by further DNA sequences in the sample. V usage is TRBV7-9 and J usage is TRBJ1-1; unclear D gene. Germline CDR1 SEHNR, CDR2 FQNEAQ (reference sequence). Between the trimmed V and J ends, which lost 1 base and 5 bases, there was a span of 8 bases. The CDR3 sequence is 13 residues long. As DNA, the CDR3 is TGTGCCAGCAGCTTAGAGGAAGATACTGAAGCTTTCTTT. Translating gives CASSLEEDTEAFF.

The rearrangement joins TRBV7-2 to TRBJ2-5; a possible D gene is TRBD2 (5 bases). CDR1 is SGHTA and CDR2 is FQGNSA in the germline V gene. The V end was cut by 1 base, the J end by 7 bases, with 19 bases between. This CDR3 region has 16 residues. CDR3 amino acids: CASSLDPSGPSRTQYF. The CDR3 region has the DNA TGTGCCAGCAGCTTAGACCCCAGCGGCCCCAGCCGGACCCAGTACTTC. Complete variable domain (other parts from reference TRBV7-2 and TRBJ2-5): GAGVSQSPSNKVTEKGKDVELRCDPISGHTALYWYRQSLGQGLEFLIYFQGNSAPDKSGLPSDRFSAERTGGSVSTLTIQRTQQEDSAVYLCASSLDPSGPSRTQYFGPGTRLLVL.

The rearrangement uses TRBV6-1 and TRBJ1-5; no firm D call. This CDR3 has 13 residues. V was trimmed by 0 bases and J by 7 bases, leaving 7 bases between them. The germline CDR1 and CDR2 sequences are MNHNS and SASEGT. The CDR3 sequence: CASSEALPQPQHF. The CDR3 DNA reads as TGTGCCAGCAGTGAAGCGCTTCCCCAGCCCCAGCATTTT.

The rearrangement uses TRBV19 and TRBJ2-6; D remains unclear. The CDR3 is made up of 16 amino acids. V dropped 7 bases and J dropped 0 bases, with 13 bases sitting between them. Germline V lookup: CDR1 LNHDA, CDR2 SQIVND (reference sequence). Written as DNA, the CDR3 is TGTGCCAGTACCCGGAGAGGTAGCTCTGGGGCCAACGTCCTGACTTTC. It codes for CASTRRGSSGANVLTF.

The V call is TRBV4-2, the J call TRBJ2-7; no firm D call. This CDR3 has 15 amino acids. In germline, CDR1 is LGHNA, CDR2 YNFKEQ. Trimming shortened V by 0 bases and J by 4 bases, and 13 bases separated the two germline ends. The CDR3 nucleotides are TGTGCCAGCAGCCAAGATGTGGGCAGAGTTTACGAGCAGTACTTC. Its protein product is CASSQDVGRVYEQYF.

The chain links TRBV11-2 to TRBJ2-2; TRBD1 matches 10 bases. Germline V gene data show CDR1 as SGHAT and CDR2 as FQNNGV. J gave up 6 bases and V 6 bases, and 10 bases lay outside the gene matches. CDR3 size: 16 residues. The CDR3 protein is CASRVPGQGNSGELFF. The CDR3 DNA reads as TGTGCCAGCAGGGTTCCGGGACAGGGGAATTCCGGGGAGCTGTTTTTT.

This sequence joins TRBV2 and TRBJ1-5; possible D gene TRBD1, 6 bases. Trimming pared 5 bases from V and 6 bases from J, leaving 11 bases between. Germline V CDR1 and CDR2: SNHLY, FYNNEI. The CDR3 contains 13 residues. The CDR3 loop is CASSIIRGQPQHF. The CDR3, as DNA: TGTGCCAGCAGTATCATCAGGGGTCAGCCCCAGCATTTT.

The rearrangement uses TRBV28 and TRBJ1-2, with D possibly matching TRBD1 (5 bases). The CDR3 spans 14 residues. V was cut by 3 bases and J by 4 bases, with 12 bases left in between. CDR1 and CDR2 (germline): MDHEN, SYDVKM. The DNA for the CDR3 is TGTGCCAGCAGTTTCGACAGACCAAGCTATGGCTACACCTTC. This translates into CASSFDRPSYGYTF.

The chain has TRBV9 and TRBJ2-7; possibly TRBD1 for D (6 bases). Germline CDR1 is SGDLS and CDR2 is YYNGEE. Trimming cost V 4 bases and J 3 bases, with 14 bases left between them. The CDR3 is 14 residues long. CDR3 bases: TGTGCCAGCAGCACAGGGTTGGACCGCTACGAGCAGTACTTC. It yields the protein CASSTGLDRYEQYF.

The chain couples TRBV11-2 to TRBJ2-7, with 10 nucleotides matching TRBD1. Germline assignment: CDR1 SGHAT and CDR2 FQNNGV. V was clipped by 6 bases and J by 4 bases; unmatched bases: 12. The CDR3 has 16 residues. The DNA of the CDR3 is TGTGCCAGCAGACGTCCGGGACAGGGGAGTTTATACGAGCAGTACTTC. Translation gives CASRRPGQGSLYEQYF.

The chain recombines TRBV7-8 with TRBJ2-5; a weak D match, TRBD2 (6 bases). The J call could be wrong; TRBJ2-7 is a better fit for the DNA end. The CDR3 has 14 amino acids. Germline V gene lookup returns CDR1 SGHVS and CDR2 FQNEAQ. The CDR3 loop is CASKSRGTVYEQYF. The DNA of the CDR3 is TGTGCCAGCAAATCCCGGGGGACTGTCTACGAGCAGTACTTC.

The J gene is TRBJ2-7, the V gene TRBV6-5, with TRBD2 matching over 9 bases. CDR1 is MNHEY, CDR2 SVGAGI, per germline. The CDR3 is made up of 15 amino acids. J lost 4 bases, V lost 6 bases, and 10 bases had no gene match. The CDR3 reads CASSIDRTSVYEQYF. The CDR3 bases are TGTGCCAGCAGCATAGATCGGACTAGCGTTTACGAGCAGTACTTC.

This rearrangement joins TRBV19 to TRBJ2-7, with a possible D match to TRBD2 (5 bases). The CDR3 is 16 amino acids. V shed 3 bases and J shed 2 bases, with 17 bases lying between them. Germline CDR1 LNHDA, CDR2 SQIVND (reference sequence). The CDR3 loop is CASSILPQTGTYEQYF. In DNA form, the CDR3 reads TGTGCCAGTAGTATTCTCCCCCAGACCGGGACCTACGAGCAGTACTTC.

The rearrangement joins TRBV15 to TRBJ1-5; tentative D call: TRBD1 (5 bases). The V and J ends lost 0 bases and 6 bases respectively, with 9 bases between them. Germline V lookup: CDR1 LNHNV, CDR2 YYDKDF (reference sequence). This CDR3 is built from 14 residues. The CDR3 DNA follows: TGTGCCACCAGCAGAGATCCGGGGCTTCAGCCCCAGCATTTT. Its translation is CATSRDPGLQPQHF.

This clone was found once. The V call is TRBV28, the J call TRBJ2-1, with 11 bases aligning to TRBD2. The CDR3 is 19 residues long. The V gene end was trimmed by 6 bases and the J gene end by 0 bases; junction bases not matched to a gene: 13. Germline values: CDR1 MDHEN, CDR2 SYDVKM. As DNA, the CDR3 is TGTGCCAGCAGGGGGGCCGGGACTAGCGGACTTAGCTCCTACAATGAGCAGTTCTTC. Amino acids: CASRGAGTSGLSSYNEQFF. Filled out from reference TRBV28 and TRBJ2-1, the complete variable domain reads DVKVTQSSRYLVKRTGEKVFLECVQDMDHENMFWYRQDPGLGLRLIYFSYDVKMKEKGDIPEGYSVSREKKERFSLILESASTNQTSMYLCASRGAGTSGLSSYNEQFFGPGTRLTVL.

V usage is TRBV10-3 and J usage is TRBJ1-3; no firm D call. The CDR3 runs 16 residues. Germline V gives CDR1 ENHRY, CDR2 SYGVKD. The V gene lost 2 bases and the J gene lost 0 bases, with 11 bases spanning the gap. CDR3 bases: TGTGCCATCAGTGAGGGGGAGGGATTCTCTGGAAACACCATATATTTT. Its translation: CAISEGEGFSGNTIYF.